These 32 T cell receptor beta chains share one sample of origin, sequenced in a study of neurological immune-mediated disorders. One entry per CDR3 protein, called by TCRdb with MiXCR from the 5' RACE reads. The table includes tens of thousands of distinct CDR3 sequences, about 1.6% detected once. Sequenced material: PBMCs. The receptors were sampled from a woman aged 25 to 45 with multiple sclerosis.

This clonotype appeared many times. V usage is TRBV20-1 and J usage is TRBJ1-4; 10 bases fit TRBD1. The ends lost 0 bases at V and 7 bases at J; junction bases unmatched: 5. The CDR3 has 15 residues. Germline values: CDR1 DFQATT, CDR2 SNEGSKA (reference sequence). CDR3 in DNA: TGCAGTGCTAGAGATTGGGGACAGGGGACTGAAAAACTGTTTTTT. Residues: CSARDWGQGTEKLFF.

In its sample, this clonotype was seen a few times. The rearrangement joins TRBV27 to TRBJ1-6; 7 bases are a match to TRBD1. J gave up 9 bases and V 2 bases, and 7 bases lay outside the gene matches. There are 15 residues in the CDR3. In germline, CDR1 is MNHEY, CDR2 SMNVEV (reference sequence). CDR3 nucleotide sequence: TGTGCCAGCAGTTTACTGCCCGGGACAGCTTCACCCCTCCACTTT. This sequence encodes CASSLLPGTASPLHF.

Many counts were recorded for this clonotype. The chain has TRBV5-1 and TRBJ1-2; 7 bases agree with TRBD1. The germline V gene has CDR1 SGHRS and CDR2 YFSETQ. CDR3 length equals 15 residues. The junction had 10 bases not matched to a gene; V was cut back by 4 bases and J by 4 bases. CDR3 DNA: TGCGCCAGCAGCGAGGGACAGCTGGCGACCTATGGCTACACCTTC. Amino acids: CASSEGQLATYGYTF.

This clonotype was seen repeatedly, ten times or more. The gene calls are TRBV10-1 and TRBJ1-2; D not resolved. With 4 bases removed from V and 2 bases from J, the gap between germline ends came to 8 bases. CDR3 length equals 13 residues. In germline, CDR1 is WNHNN, CDR2 SYGVQD (reference sequence). The CDR3 sequence: CASSGGSNYGYTF. The CDR3 DNA sequence: TGCGCCAGCAGTGGAGGCTCCAACTATGGCTACACCTTC.

This clonotype was seen repeatedly, ten times or more. The genes are TRBV5-6 and TRBJ1-1; 7 positions agree with TRBD1. Germline V gives CDR1 SGHDT, CDR2 YYEEEE. The CDR3 covers 13 residues. J was trimmed by 8 bases and V by 2 bases; bases with no gene match: 6. The CDR3 DNA follows: TGTGCCAGCAGCTTTCTCCGGACAGGCGAAGCTTTCTTT. It codes for CASSFLRTGEAFF.

The table lists this clonotype with many counts. J is TRBJ1-6 and V is TRBV6-5; D remains unclear. The CDR3 contains 13 residues. Trimming shortened V by 0 bases and J by 7 bases, and 4 bases separated the two germline ends. Germline V CDR1 and CDR2: MNHEY, SVGAGI. Written as DNA, the CDR3 is TGTGCCAGCAGTTACTCGAACAATTCACCCCTCCACTTT. Residues: CASSYSNNSPLHF.

This clonotype was detected many times. The chain couples TRBV6-5 to TRBJ2-7; perhaps TRBD1 as D (6 bases). The length of the CDR3 is 15 residues. Germline assignment: CDR1 MNHEY and CDR2 SVGAGI. V was cut by 4 bases and J by 4 bases, with 17 bases left in between. CDR3 region: CASSSAGTPPYEQYF. As DNA, the CDR3 is TGTGCCAGCAGTTCCGCCGGGACACCTCCTTACGAGCAGTACTTC.

This clonotype showed up many times. The rearrangement joins TRBV3-1 to TRBJ1-1, with TRBD1 identical over 8 bases. After removal of 3 bases from V and 4 bases from J, the junction contained 10 bases not matched to a gene. CDR3 length equals 16 residues. Germline V gene data show CDR1 as LGHDT and CDR2 as YNNKEL (reference sequence). CDR3 residues: CASSHSGAGGVTEAFF. CDR3 DNA sequence: TGTGCCAGCAGCCACTCAGGGGCAGGGGGCGTCACTGAAGCTTTCTTT.

In its sample, this clonotype was seen many times. The V gene is TRBV7-2, the J gene TRBJ2-1, with D perhaps matching TRBD1 or TRBD2 (5 bases each). Germline assignment: CDR1 SGHTA and CDR2 FQGNSA. V lost 3 bases and J 4 bases, leaving 10 bases between the germline ends. The CDR3 is 14 amino acids. This CDR3 is CASSFRGEYNEQFF. The CDR3 DNA is TGTGCCAGCAGCTTTAGAGGGGAATACAATGAGCAGTTCTTC.

This clonotype has ten or more counts. The chain employs TRBV6-6 and TRBJ1-1, with D possibly TRBD1 on 6 matching bases. Germline loops: CDR1 MNHNY, CDR2 SVGAGI (reference sequence). Trimming shortened V by 5 bases and J by 1 base, and 14 bases separated the two germline ends. The CDR3 extends over 15 amino acids. CDR3 sequence: CASSRDRTANTEAFF. The CDR3, as DNA: TGTGCCAGCAGTAGGGACCGGACAGCGAACACTGAAGCTTTCTTT.

This clonotype appeared many times. This chain joins TRBV5-1 and TRBJ2-7; maybe TRBD2 (5 bases). From germline, CDR1 is SGHRS and CDR2 YFSETQ. Trimming cost V 3 bases and J 0 bases, with 13 bases left between them. The CDR3 sequence is 15 residues long. CDR3 coding DNA: TGCGCCAGCAGCTCCGAAGGCGGGCTCTCCTACGAGCAGTACTTC. It yields the protein CASSSEGGLSYEQYF.

There are many counts of this clonotype. The CDR3 sequence: CASSLVSGVGYTF. The CDR3 bases are TGCGCCAGCAGCTTGGTGTCAGGGGTTGGCTACACCTTC. The gene calls are TRBV5-1 and TRBJ1-2, with D possibly matching TRBD1 (6 bases). Per the germline V gene, CDR1 is SGHRS and CDR2 is YFSETQ. The V and J ends lost 0 bases and 7 bases respectively, with 10 bases between them. This CDR3 is 13 amino acids long.

This clonotype showed up many times. The rearrangement uses TRBV29-1 and TRBJ1-5, with TRBD1 as a possible D gene (5 bases). Germline-derived CDR1 and CDR2 are SQVTM and ANQGSEA. Trimming removed 2 bases at V and 6 bases at J, with 11 bases between. CDR3 length: 13 residues. The CDR3 loop reads CSVEQGAGQPQHF. The CDR3 DNA follows: TGCAGCGTTGAACAAGGGGCCGGTCAGCCCCAGCATTTT. Full variable domain (missing parts from reference TRBV29-1 and TRBJ1-5): SAVISQKPSRDICQRGTSLTIQCQVDSQVTMMFWYRQQPGQSLTLIATANQGSEATYESGFVIDKFPISRPNLTFSTLTVSNMSPEDSSIYLCSVEQGAGQPQHFGDGTRLSIL.

This clonotype was observed many times. The chain has TRBV3-1 and TRBJ2-5, with D perhaps TRBD1 (6 bases). Trimming removed 1 base from V and 4 bases from J, with 13 bases in between. Germline V lookup: CDR1 LGHDT, CDR2 YNNKEL (reference sequence). CDR3 length equals 15 residues. The CDR3 loop reads CASSQALKGVETQYF. The CDR3 bases are TGTGCCAGCAGCCAAGCACTAAAGGGGGTAGAGACCCAGTACTTC.

This clonotype was picked up many times. This chain joins TRBV7-2 and TRBJ2-1; 14 positions match TRBD2. This CDR3 spans 17 amino acids. Germline CDR1 SGHTA, CDR2 FQGNSA. Germline trimming cut 4 bases from V and 0 bases from J; bases unmatched to any gene: 2. CDR3 nucleotide sequence: TGTGCCAGCAGCTGGACTAGCGGGGGGAGCTCCTACAATGAGCAGTTCTTC. Translation gives CASSWTSGGSSYNEQFF.

This clonotype was counted at least ten times. The chain couples TRBV5-1 to TRBJ2-2; 7 bases are a match to TRBD2. V lost 4 bases, J lost 2 bases, and 5 bases stayed unmatched. Germline assignment: CDR1 SGHRS and CDR2 YFSETQ. The CDR3 has 15 residues. Here the CDR3 reads CASSIRLANTGELFF. The CDR3 DNA reads as TGCGCCAGCAGCATAAGACTAGCAAACACCGGGGAGCTGTTTTTT. The entire variable domain, with the rest obtained from reference TRBV5-1 and TRBJ2-2, is as follows: KAGVTQTPRYLIKTRGQQVTLSCSPISGHRSVSWYQQTPGQGLQFLFEYFSETQRNKGNFPGRFSGRQFSNSRSEMNVSTLELGDSALYLCASSIRLANTGELFFGEGSRLTVL.

This clonotype was detected ten times or more. In DNA form, the CDR3 reads TGTGCCAGCAAAAAAGAGACAGTGAGAAAAGCAGATACGCAGTATTTT. This gives the protein CASKKETVRKADTQYF. The V call is TRBV11-2, the J call TRBJ2-3; a possible D gene is TRBD1 (5 bases). The CDR3 has 16 amino acids. V gave up 7 bases and J gave up 4 bases, with 21 bases separating them. CDR1 and CDR2 from the germline V gene are SGHAT and FQNNGV. The full variable domain, rest sourced from reference TRBV11-2 and TRBJ2-3, is EAGVAQSPRYKIIEKRQSVAFWCNPISGHATLYWYQQILGQGPKLLIQFQNNGVVDDSQLPKDRFSAERLKGVDSTLKIQPAKLEDSAVYLCASKKETVRKADTQYFGPGTRLTVL.

There are many counts of this clonotype. The chain combines TRBV5-1 with TRBJ1-2, with 12 bases fitting TRBD1. The CDR3 length is 14 residues. Germline V gene lookup returns CDR1 SGHRS and CDR2 YFSETQ. Germline trimming cut 3 bases from V and 8 bases from J; bases unmatched to any gene: 5. The CDR3 DNA is TGCGCCAGCAGCTCGGGACAGGGGGCGAGCGGCTACACCTTC. Translating gives CASSSGQGASGYTF.

Many counts were recorded for this clonotype. The CDR3 DNA reads TGTGCCAGCAGCTTGGAAGGGACAGGGGTTGAAGCTTTCTTT. Its translation is CASSLEGTGVEAFF. The chain combines TRBV5-5 with TRBJ1-1; 10 bases fit TRBD1. Looked up from germline, CDR1 is SGHKS and CDR2 is YYEKEE (reference sequence). V trimming: 0 bases; J trimming: 7 bases; junction bases outside the gene matches: 3. CDR3 length equals 14 residues.

This clonotype was counted at least ten times. The chain carries TRBV3-1 and TRBJ1-2, with D unclear. Between the trimmed V and J ends, which lost 4 bases and 1 base, there was a span of 10 bases. The CDR3 loop spans 14 amino acids. Germline V gives CDR1 LGHDT, CDR2 YNNKEL (reference sequence). CDR3 amino acids: CASSPWAGNYGYTF. DNA for the CDR3: TGTGCCAGCAGCCCTTGGGCGGGTAACTATGGCTACACCTTC.

This clonotype was counted ten times or more. This chain uses TRBV7-2 with TRBJ2-5; D is unresolved. Germline assignment: CDR1 SGHTA and CDR2 FQGNSA. The CDR3 loop spans 15 amino acids. The V end was cut by 5 bases, the J end by 6 bases, with 19 bases between. In DNA, the CDR3 is TGTGCCAGCAGCCAAGACCCATCGAGGCTGAAGACCCAGTACTTC. Protein: CASSQDPSRLKTQYF.

This clonotype was counted ten times or more. The V gene is TRBV12-3 or TRBV12-4, the J gene TRBJ2-2, with 9 positions matching TRBD2. This CDR3 is built from 15 residues. V dropped 10 bases and J dropped 7; count of bases not matched to a gene: 13. CDR3 in amino acids: CAIYGSGGRGGELFF. The CDR3 bases are TGTGCCATATATGGAAGCGGGGGGCGAGGCGGGGAGCTGTTTTTT.

This clonotype was counted at least ten times. The chain links TRBV10-3 to TRBJ2-7, with D perhaps matching TRBD2 (5 bases). CDR1 ENHRY and CDR2 SYGVKD come from the germline V gene. The CDR3 loop spans 15 amino acids. V was cut by 2 bases and J by 3 bases, with 14 bases left in between. The CDR3 here is CAISERRLGGYEQYF. The CDR3 DNA reads TGTGCCATCAGTGAGCGGAGGCTAGGCGGCTACGAGCAGTACTTC.

There are many counts of this clonotype. This sequence joins TRBV15 and TRBJ1-4; a possible D gene is TRBD1 (5 bases). The V gene's germline CDR1 is LNHNV and CDR2 YYDKDF (reference sequence). The length of the CDR3 is 15 residues. Trimming took off 3 bases at V and 7 bases at J, with 15 bases between the two ends. Here the CDR3 DNA reads TGTGCCACCAGCAGGGCAAGGGGCCGAGGTGAAAAACTGTTTTTT. It yields the protein CATSRARGRGEKLFF.

This clonotype was detected many times. This rearrangement joins TRBV5-1 to TRBJ2-7; D gene unclear. The CDR3 is 15 residues long. CDR1 is SGHRS and CDR2 is YFSETQ in the germline V gene. V was shortened by 3 bases and J by 3 bases, with 16 bases between the two germline ends. The CDR3 reads CASSSIPGQRYEQYF. The CDR3 coding sequence is TGCGCCAGCAGCTCAATCCCCGGTCAACGCTACGAGCAGTACTTC.

This clonotype occurred many times. The CDR3 nucleotides read TGCAGTGCTAGAGTCCGCCTAGCGGGGGGGCCAGATACGCAGTATTTT. Translating gives CSARVRLAGGPDTQYF. The V gene is TRBV20-1, the J gene TRBJ2-3; the match to TRBD2 covers 12 bases. The V and J ends lost 1 base and 4 bases, in that order; junction bases with no gene match: 6. The CDR3 consists of 16 residues. The germline V gene has CDR1 DFQATT and CDR2 SNEGSKA (reference sequence).

This clonotype was seen repeatedly, ten times or more. CDR3 residues: CASSLRILSTDTQYF. CDR3 DNA: TGTGCCAGCAGCTTACGTATACTTAGCACAGATACGCAGTATTTT. The rearrangement uses TRBV7-2 and TRBJ2-3; D is undetermined. Per the germline V gene, CDR1 is SGHTA and CDR2 is FQGNSA. V was trimmed by 2 bases and J by 0 bases, leaving 9 bases between them. The CDR3 covers 15 residues.

At least ten counts were recorded for this clonotype. The chain combines TRBV7-9 with TRBJ1-5; 8 bases line up with TRBD1. CDR3 length: 14 residues. V was pared by 4 bases and J by 6 bases, with 5 bases of the junction left unmatched. In germline, CDR1 is SEHNR, CDR2 FQNEAQ (reference sequence). The CDR3 region is CASSSPGTGQPQHF. The CDR3 DNA is TGTGCCAGCAGCTCCCCCGGGACAGGTCAGCCCCAGCATTTT.

This clonotype was seen ten or more times. CDR3 residues: CASTPGTSQETQYF. The CDR3 bases are TGTGCCAGCACTCCTGGGACTAGCCAAGAGACCCAGTACTTC. The chain recombines TRBV11-2 with TRBJ2-5, with 8 positions matching TRBD2. The CDR3 extends over 14 amino acids. Losses at the gene ends were 7 bases for V and 1 base for J; bases not matched to a gene: 5. Germline V lookup: CDR1 SGHAT, CDR2 FQNNGV.

This clonotype was recorded at least ten times. The chain combines TRBV24-1 with TRBJ2-3; unclear D gene. Trimming removed 3 bases from V and 2 bases from J, with 11 bases in between. The germline V gene encodes CDR1 KGHDR and CDR2 SFDVKD. The CDR3 totals 15 residues. CDR3 nucleotides: TGTGCCACCAGTGATCCGTCCCGGGTCACAGATACGCAGTATTTT. Protein: CATSDPSRVTDTQYF.

In this sample, this clonotype turned up many times. The gene calls are TRBV4-1 and TRBJ1-2; no firm D call. Germline values: CDR1 MGHRA, CDR2 YSYEKL. The CDR3 loop spans 12 amino acids. The V end lost 5 bases, the J end lost 5 bases, and 9 bases lay between the germline ends. In DNA, the CDR3 is TGCGCCAGCAGCGCCCGAGAGTATGGCTACACCTTC. Its translation is CASSAREYGYTF.

The table lists this clonotype with many counts. This chain links TRBV7-9 with TRBJ2-7; D remains ambiguous. Germline CDR1 and CDR2: SEHNR and FQNEAQ (reference sequence). The CDR3 totals 12 residues. The V end was cut by 1 base, the J end by 2 bases, with 3 bases between. As DNA, the CDR3 is TGTGCCAGCAGCTTAGTCGCCTACGAGCAGTACTTC. This codes for CASSLVAYEQYF.